This TCR beta chain is drawn from a study of beta chain features in type 1 diabetes. Study context: The patient and healthy donor groups were comparable for age, gender and cell yields.

The CDR3 covers 15 residues. Trimming shortened V by 4 bases and J by 1 base, and 14 bases separated the two germline ends. Germline values: CDR1 SGHRS, CDR2 YFSETQ. This clone was counted between two and nine times. The study reverse transcribed the entire isolated RNA, so it sequenced expressed TCRB transcripts. This table comes from immunoSEQ multiplex PCR, and its TCRdb copy is limited to in-frame clones, with some not included. The repertoire holds roughly 250,000 clones, with 9.6% as singletons. The receptor was derived from a woman aged 18-29 years in good health. Specimen: naive CD4+ T cells from blood. The V gene is TRBV5-1, the J gene TRBJ1-1; D gene uncertain. CDR3 amino acids: CASSPGERQNTEAFF. CDR3 nucleotide sequence: TGCGCCAGCAGCCCGGGAGAAAGACAGAACACTGAAGCTTTCTTT. The full variable domain, rest sourced from reference TRBV5-1 and TRBJ1-1, is KAGVTQTPRYLIKTRGQQVTLSCSPISGHRSVSWYQQTPGQGLQFLFEYFSETQRNKGNFPGRFSGRQFSNSRSEMNVSTLELGDSALYLCASSPGERQNTEAFFGQGTRLTVV.